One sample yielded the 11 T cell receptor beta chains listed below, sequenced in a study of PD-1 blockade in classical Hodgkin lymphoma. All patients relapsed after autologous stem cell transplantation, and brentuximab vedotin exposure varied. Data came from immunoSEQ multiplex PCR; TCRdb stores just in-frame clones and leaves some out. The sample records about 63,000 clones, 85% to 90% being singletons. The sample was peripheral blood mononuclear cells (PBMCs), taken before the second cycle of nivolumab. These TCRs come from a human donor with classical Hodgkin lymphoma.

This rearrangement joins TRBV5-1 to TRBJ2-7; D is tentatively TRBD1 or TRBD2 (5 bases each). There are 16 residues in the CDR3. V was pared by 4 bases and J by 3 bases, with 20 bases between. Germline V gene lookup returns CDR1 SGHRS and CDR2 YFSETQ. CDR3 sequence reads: CASSQRIGTPNYEQYF. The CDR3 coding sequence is TGCGCCAGCAGCCAGCGAATCGGGACGCCTAACTACGAGCAGTACTTC.

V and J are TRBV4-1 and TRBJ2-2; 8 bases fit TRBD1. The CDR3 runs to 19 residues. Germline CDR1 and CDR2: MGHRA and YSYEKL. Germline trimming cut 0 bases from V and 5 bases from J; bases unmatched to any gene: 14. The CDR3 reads CASSQERSRTGPVTGELFF. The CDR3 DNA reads TGCGCCAGCAGCCAAGAACGATCCAGGACAGGGCCGGTTACCGGGGAGCTGTTTTTT.

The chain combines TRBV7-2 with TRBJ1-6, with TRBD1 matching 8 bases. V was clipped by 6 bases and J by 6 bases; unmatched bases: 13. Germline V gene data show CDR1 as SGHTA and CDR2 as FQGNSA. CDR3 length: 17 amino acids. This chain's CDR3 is CASSPPLDRVLNSPLHF. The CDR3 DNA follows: TGTGCCAGCAGTCCCCCCCTGGACAGGGTCCTTAATTCACCCCTCCACTTT.

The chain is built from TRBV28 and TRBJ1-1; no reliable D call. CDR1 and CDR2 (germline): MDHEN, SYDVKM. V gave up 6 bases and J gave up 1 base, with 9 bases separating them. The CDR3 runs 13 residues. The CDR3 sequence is CASRAMPNTEAFF. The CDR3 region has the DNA TGTGCCAGCAGAGCGATGCCGAACACTGAAGCTTTCTTT. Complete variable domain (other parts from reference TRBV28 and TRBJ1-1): DVKVTQSSRYLVKRTGEKVFLECVQDMDHENMFWYRQDPGLGLRLIYFSYDVKMKEKGDIPEGYSVSREKKERFSLILESASTNQTSMYLCASRAMPNTEAFFGQGTRLTVV.

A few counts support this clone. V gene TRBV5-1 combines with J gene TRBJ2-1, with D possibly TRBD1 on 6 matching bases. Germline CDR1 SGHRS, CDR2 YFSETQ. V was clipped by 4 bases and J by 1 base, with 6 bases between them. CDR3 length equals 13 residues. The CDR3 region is CASSTGSYNEQFF. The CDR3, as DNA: TGCGCCAGCAGCACAGGGTCCTACAATGAGCAGTTCTTC.

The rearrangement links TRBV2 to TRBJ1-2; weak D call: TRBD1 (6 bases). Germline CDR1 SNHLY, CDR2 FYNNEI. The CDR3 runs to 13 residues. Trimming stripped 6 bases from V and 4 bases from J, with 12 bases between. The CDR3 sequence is CASRAQGLYGYTF. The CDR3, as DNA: TGTGCCAGCAGAGCACAGGGACTCTATGGCTACACCTTC.

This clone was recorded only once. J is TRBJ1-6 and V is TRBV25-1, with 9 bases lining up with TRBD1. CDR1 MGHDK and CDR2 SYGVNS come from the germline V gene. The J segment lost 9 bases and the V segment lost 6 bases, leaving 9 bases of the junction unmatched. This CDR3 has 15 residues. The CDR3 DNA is TGTGCCAGCAGGGCTCCGGGACAGGGCGGTTCACCCCTCCACTTT. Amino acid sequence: CASRAPGQGGSPLHF.

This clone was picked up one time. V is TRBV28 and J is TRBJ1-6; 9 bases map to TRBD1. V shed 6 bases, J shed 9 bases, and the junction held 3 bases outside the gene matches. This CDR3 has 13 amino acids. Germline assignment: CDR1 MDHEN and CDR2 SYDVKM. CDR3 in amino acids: CASRWDRASPLHF. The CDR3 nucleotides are TGTGCCAGCAGGTGGGACAGGGCTTCACCCCTCCACTTT.

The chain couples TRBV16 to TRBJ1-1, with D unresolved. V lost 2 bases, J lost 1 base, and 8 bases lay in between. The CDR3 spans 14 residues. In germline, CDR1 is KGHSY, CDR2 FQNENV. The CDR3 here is CASSQQNRNTEAFF. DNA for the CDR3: TGTGCCAGCAGCCAACAGAACAGGAACACTGAAGCTTTCTTT.

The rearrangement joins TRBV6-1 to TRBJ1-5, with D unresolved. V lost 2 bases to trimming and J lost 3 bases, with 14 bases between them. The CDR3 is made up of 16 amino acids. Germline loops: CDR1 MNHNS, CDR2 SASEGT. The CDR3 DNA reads TGTGCCAGCAGTGAATCTGGGAGAGGTTCCAATCAGCCCCAGCATTTT. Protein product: CASSESGRGSNQPQHF.

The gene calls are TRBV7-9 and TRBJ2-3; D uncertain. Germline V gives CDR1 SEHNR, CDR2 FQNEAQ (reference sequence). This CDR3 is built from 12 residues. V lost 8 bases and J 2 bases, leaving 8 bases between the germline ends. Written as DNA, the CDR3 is TGTGCCAGCTCACAGTTCACAGATACGCAGTATTTT. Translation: CASSQFTDTQYF.